The next 30 T cell receptor beta chains were all read from a single sample in a study of cytomegalovirus exposure and HLA in healthy donors. PCR amplification relied on 60 Vbeta primers (plus 13 Jbeta primers). Assay used: immunoSEQ multiplex PCR; TCRdb lists only in-frame clones, some missing. The repertoire holds 150,000 or so clones, with around three quarters as singletons. Material: PBMCs. These receptors were taken from a male donor in good health and CMV-seronegative.

CDR3 region: CAISDSASGSSNEQFF. The CDR3 nucleotides read TGTGCCATCAGTGATTCGGCTAGCGGGAGTTCCAATGAGCAGTTCTTC. The rearrangement links TRBV10-3 to TRBJ2-1; 10 nucleotides align to TRBD2. CDR3 length equals 16 residues. The V and J ends lost 3 bases and 6 bases, in that order; junction bases with no gene match: 8. CDR1 is ENHRY and CDR2 is SYGVKD in the germline V gene.

The V and J genes are TRBV27 and TRBJ1-4; 7 bases are shared with TRBD1. Germline V gene lookup returns CDR1 MNHEY and CDR2 SMNVEV (reference sequence). There are 15 residues in the CDR3. V trimming: 5 bases; J trimming: 10 bases; junction bases outside the gene matches: 13. The CDR3 coding sequence is TGTGCCAGCAGTACGATGGGACAGTTTGCGACAAAACTGTTTTTT. Amino acid sequence: CASSTMGQFATKLFF.

The chain links TRBV7-2 to TRBJ2-1; 7 positions agree with TRBD1. Germline CDR1 reads SGHTA; CDR2 reads FQGNSA. This CDR3 has 16 residues. Germline trimming cut 1 base from V and 7 bases from J; bases unmatched to any gene: 10. The chain's CDR3 is CASSLVLGGLSNEQFF. CDR3 sequence (DNA): TGTGCCAGCAGCTTAGTCTTAGGGGGCCTATCGAATGAGCAGTTCTTC.

The gene calls are TRBV18 and TRBJ2-3, with 11 bases lining up with TRBD2. Germline trimming cut 1 base from V and 2 bases from J; bases unmatched to any gene: 5. The CDR3 contains 17 residues. Germline CDR1 is KGHSH and CDR2 is LQKENI. The CDR3 spells CASSPLMTSGATDTQYF. In DNA form, the CDR3 reads TGTGCCAGCTCACCACTGATGACTAGCGGGGCCACAGATACGCAGTATTTT.

This clone was picked up one time. CDR3 coding DNA: TGCGCCAGCAGCTTGGGGACAGGGGAGAATTCACCCCTCCACTTT. Protein sequence: CASSLGTGENSPLHF. The gene calls are TRBV5-1 and TRBJ1-6; 9 nucleotides agree with TRBD1. Trimming cost V 0 bases and J 7 bases; bases outside gene matches: 2. Germline V gene lookup returns CDR1 SGHRS and CDR2 YFSETQ. CDR3 length equals 15 residues.

The rearrangement uses TRBV5-4 and TRBJ2-7; D is unresolved. Germline loops: CDR1 SGHNT, CDR2 YYREEE (reference sequence). The CDR3 is 12 residues long. Trimming shortened V by 4 bases and J by 3 bases, and 8 bases separated the two germline ends. CDR3 sequence reads: CASSLGDYEQYF. CDR3 in DNA: TGTGCCAGCAGCCTCGGTGACTACGAGCAGTACTTC.

This clone turned up a few times. The chain links TRBV18 to TRBJ2-3; D unclear. The germline V gene encodes CDR1 KGHSH and CDR2 LQKENI. V dropped 5 bases and J dropped 2 bases, with 11 bases sitting between them. This CDR3 has 14 amino acids. The CDR3 protein is CASSESDFTDTQYF. DNA for the CDR3: TGTGCCAGCTCAGAGTCCGACTTCACAGATACGCAGTATTTT.

This chain links TRBV5-1 with TRBJ2-1; 7 positions agree with TRBD1. CDR3 size: 14 residues. Germline V gives CDR1 SGHRS, CDR2 YFSETQ. V lost 4 bases, J lost 6 bases, and 7 bases stayed unmatched. The CDR3 DNA reads TGCGCCAGCAGCGAAGTGGGACAGCCCAATGAGCAGTTCTTC. It encodes CASSEVGQPNEQFF.

This sequence joins TRBV28 and TRBJ1-2, with TRBD1 matching 7 bases. The V gene's germline CDR1 is MDHEN and CDR2 SYDVKM. This CDR3 contains 16 residues. V lost 2 bases and J lost 4; bases outside the gene matches: 10. The CDR3 protein is CASSLNPGQNSYGYTF. The DNA for the CDR3 is TGTGCCAGCAGTTTAAACCCGGGACAGAACTCCTATGGCTACACCTTC.

The genes are TRBV27 and TRBJ1-2; D not resolved. The CDR3 has 16 amino acids. The V end lost 0 bases, the J end lost 5 bases, and 16 bases lay between the germline ends. CDR1 is MNHEY, CDR2 SMNVEV, per germline (reference sequence). DNA for the CDR3: TGTGCCAGCAGTTTATCTGGCCCACCTTCGATTTATGGCTACACCTTC. Amino acids: CASSLSGPPSIYGYTF.

The V gene is TRBV28, the J gene TRBJ2-7; 8 bases line up with TRBD1. Germline assignment: CDR1 MDHEN and CDR2 SYDVKM. Trimming removed 2 bases from V and 3 bases from J; junction bases left unmatched: 6. The CDR3 runs 15 residues. CDR3 coding DNA: TGTGCCAGCAGTTTAAGTCCAGGGGGCCTCTACGAGCAGTACTTC. As protein: CASSLSPGGLYEQYF.

This clone was counted only a few times. This sequence joins TRBV30 and TRBJ1-1; D unclear. This CDR3 has 11 residues. Trimming stripped 2 bases from V and 6 bases from J, with 7 bases between. The germline CDR1 and CDR2 sequences are GTSNPN and SVGIG (reference sequence). The CDR3 sequence: CAWSPLAEAFF. The CDR3 DNA sequence: TGTGCCTGGAGTCCTCTCGCTGAAGCTTTCTTT. Full variable domain (outside the CDR3, taken from reference TRBV30 and TRBJ1-1): SQTIHQWPATLVQPVGSPLSLECTVEGTSNPNLYWYRQAAGRGLQLLFYSVGIGQISSEVPQNLSASRPQDRQFILSSKKLLLSDSGFYLCAWSPLAEAFFGQGTRLTVV.

V is TRBV20-1 and J is TRBJ1-1; D gene uncertain. The germline V gene has CDR1 DFQATT and CDR2 SNEGSKA (reference sequence). Trimming took 7 bases from V and 1 from J, leaving 7 bases between them. The CDR3 length is 11 residues. The CDR3 DNA reads TGCAGTGGACACGAGAACACTGAAGCTTTCTTT. It codes for CSGHENTEAFF.

This clone was seen a few times. The chain links TRBV28 to TRBJ1-2, with 7 bases that match TRBD1. This CDR3 is 14 amino acids long. CDR1 is MDHEN, CDR2 SYDVKM, per germline. V was clipped by 3 bases and J by 12 bases; unmatched bases: 13. Here the CDR3 reads CASSLGRDRPTDTF. DNA of the CDR3: TGTGCCAGCAGTTTGGGTCGGGACAGACCAACAGACACCTTC.

This chain links TRBV20-1 with TRBJ2-3; unclear D gene. Germline CDR1 DFQATT, CDR2 SNEGSKA (reference sequence). V lost 5 bases and J 4 bases, leaving 4 bases between the germline ends. CDR3 length: 10 residues. CDR3 coding DNA: TGCAGTGCTCGGGCAGATACGCAGTATTTT. It specifies CSARADTQYF.

This chain connects TRBV2 to TRBJ2-1; TRBD1 aligns across 7 bases. Germline V CDR1 and CDR2: SNHLY, FYNNEI. V lost 3 bases, J lost 3 bases, and 5 bases stayed unmatched. The CDR3 has 15 residues. CDR3 DNA: TGTGCCAGCAGTGAGTGGGACAGAGACTACAATGAGCAGTTCTTC. Its protein is CASSEWDRDYNEQFF.

This clone was observed once. The rearrangement uses TRBV4-3 and TRBJ2-7; TRBD1 matches 10 bases. The CDR3 runs 19 residues. Germline loops: CDR1 LGHNA, CDR2 YSLEER. J was trimmed by 0 bases and V by 0 bases; bases with no gene match: 11. The CDR3 DNA sequence: TGCGCCAGCAGCCAAGATCTGGTTGGACAGGGGGAACTCTCCTACGAGCAGTACTTC. Translation: CASSQDLVGQGELSYEQYF.

This chain joins TRBV5-6 and TRBJ1-1; D unclear. CDR3 length equals 14 residues. Germline assignment: CDR1 SGHDT and CDR2 YYEEEE. Between the trimmed V and J ends, which lost 8 bases and 3 bases, there was a span of 17 bases. The chain's CDR3 is CASQGSREDTEAFF. The CDR3 bases are TGTGCCAGTCAAGGGTCCCGGGAGGACACTGAAGCTTTCTTT.

This chain connects TRBV9 to TRBJ2-3; D possibly corresponds to TRBD1 (5 bases). V was pared by 1 base and J by 0 bases, with 6 bases between. CDR1 and CDR2 (germline): SGDLS, YYNGEE. The CDR3 has 14 amino acids. The CDR3 DNA is TGTGCCAGCAGCGTAACAGGAAGCACAGATACGCAGTATTTT. Translating gives CASSVTGSTDTQYF.

The rearrangement links TRBV27 to TRBJ1-1; tentative D call: TRBD1 (5 bases). There are 14 residues in the CDR3. V dropped 7 bases and J dropped 5 bases, with 17 bases sitting between them. Germline lookup yields CDR1 MNHEY and CDR2 SMNVEV (reference sequence). In nucleotides, the CDR3 is TGTGCCAGCAATCTACGGGGGGGGTCGACTGAAGCTTTCTTT. It is translated as CASNLRGGSTEAFF.

The chain links TRBV28 to TRBJ1-2, with TRBD1 matching over 10 bases. Germline CDR1 and CDR2: MDHEN and SYDVKM. V lost 7 bases to trimming and J lost 7 bases; unmatched junction nucleotides: 6. This CDR3 comprises 13 residues. CDR3 DNA sequence: TGTGCCAGCAATGACAGGGGGCGAGGTGGCTACACCTTC. Its protein product is CASNDRGRGGYTF.

This rearrangement joins TRBV28 to TRBJ2-1; D is undetermined. CDR3 length: 13 residues. V gave up 8 bases and J gave up 6 bases, with 14 bases separating them. Germline CDR1 reads MDHEN; CDR2 reads SYDVKM. The CDR3 nucleotides read TGTGCCAGCGGAGCGCCCGTCGGCAATGAGCAGTTCTTC. Translated: CASGAPVGNEQFF.

The CDR3 nucleotides read TGTGCCAGCGGACCACTAGCCTACAATGAGCAGTTCTTC. It yields the protein CASGPLAYNEQFF. The chain joins TRBV6-5 to TRBJ2-1, with D tentatively TRBD2 (5 bases). This CDR3 has 13 residues. CDR1 is MNHEY and CDR2 is SVGAGI in the germline V gene. Trimming removed 8 bases from V and 2 bases from J, with 10 bases in between.

The V and J genes are TRBV19 and TRBJ2-1; 8 bases agree with TRBD2. The CDR3 contains 17 residues. CDR1 LNHDA and CDR2 SQIVND come from the germline V gene (reference sequence). J lost 7 bases, V lost 0 bases, and 11 bases had no gene match. CDR3 nucleotides: TGTGCCAGTAGTATAGATCACCCGCGCCGCGGGAGGAATGAGCAGTTCTTC. Amino acid sequence: CASSIDHPRRGRNEQFF. Together with reference TRBV19 and TRBJ2-1, the CDR3 gives the full variable domain: DGGITQSPKYLFRKEGQNVTLSCEQNLNHDAMYWYRQDPGQGLRLIYYSQIVNDFQKGDIAEGYSVSREKKESFPLTVTSAQKNPTAFYLCASSIDHPRRGRNEQFFGPGTRLTVL.

The J gene is TRBJ2-3, the V gene TRBV11-3, with 7 bases that match TRBD1. The length of the CDR3 is 15 residues. Germline CDR1 and CDR2: SGHNT and YENEEA. V shed 5 bases, J shed 2 bases, and the junction held 7 bases outside the gene matches. The CDR3 coding sequence is TGTGCCAGCAGCCCTGGGGACAGCTTCACAGATACGCAGTATTTT. Translation gives CASSPGDSFTDTQYF.

The rearrangement uses TRBV7-2 and TRBJ1-2, with D unresolved. The germline V and J ends were trimmed by 1 base and 5 bases, with 11 bases remaining between them. The CDR3 contains 14 residues. Germline CDR1 reads SGHTA; CDR2 reads FQGNSA. CDR3 in amino acids: CASSLGAGGYGYTF. The CDR3 nucleotides read TGTGCCAGCAGCTTAGGAGCGGGAGGTTATGGCTACACCTTC.

The chain employs TRBV5-1 and TRBJ2-7, with TRBD2 identical over 10 bases. V lost 2 bases to trimming and J lost 0 bases; unmatched junction nucleotides: 2. The CDR3 length is 15 residues. CDR1 and CDR2 from the germline V gene are SGHRS and YFSETQ. The CDR3 DNA sequence: TGCGCCAGCAGCTTTGGACTAGCGGACTCCTACGAGCAGTACTTC. Translated: CASSFGLADSYEQYF.

The rearrangement joins TRBV19 to TRBJ1-2, with D unresolved. The V end was cut by 5 bases, the J end by 5 bases, with 9 bases between. CDR1 LNHDA and CDR2 SQIVND come from the germline V gene (reference sequence). The CDR3 is 12 residues long. The CDR3 nucleotides are TGTGCCAGTAGTTTCGGAGGGTATGGCTACACCTTC. This translates into CASSFGGYGYTF. Using reference TRBV19 and TRBJ1-2 for the parts outside the CDR3, the full variable domain is DGGITQSPKYLFRKEGQNVTLSCEQNLNHDAMYWYRQDPGQGLRLIYYSQIVNDFQKGDIAEGYSVSREKKESFPLTVTSAQKNPTAFYLCASSFGGYGYTFGSGTRLTVV.

In its sample, this clone was seen once. The chain carries TRBV9 and TRBJ1-1; a weak D match, TRBD1 (6 bases). The CDR3 sequence is 15 residues long. Germline lookup yields CDR1 SGDLS and CDR2 YYNGEE. The ends were cut back, 4 bases at V and 3 bases at J, with 16 bases in the middle. The CDR3 bases are TGTGCCAGCAGCCAAGGGGGTTTGATCGACACTGAAGCTTTCTTT. This codes for CASSQGGLIDTEAFF.

The chain has TRBV13 and TRBJ1-5; 7 bases map to TRBD1. CDR1 is PRHDT, CDR2 FYEKMQ, per germline (reference sequence). The CDR3 is 13 amino acids. V dropped 5 bases and J dropped 6; count of bases not matched to a gene: 4. CDR3 sequence (DNA): TGTGCCAGCAGCGCAAAGGGGGCTCAGCCCCAGCATTTT. It is translated as CASSAKGAQPQHF. The complete variable domain, with remaining parts taken from reference TRBV13 and TRBJ1-5, reads AAGVIQSPRHLIKEKRETATLKCYPIPRHDTVYWYQQGPGQDPQFLISFYEKMQSDKGSIPDRFSAQQFSDYHSELNMSSLELGDSALYFCASSAKGAQPQHFGDGTRLSIL.